This note documents a single T cell receptor beta chain sequence. What it recognizes is unknown. The sample is drawn from a study of cytomegalovirus exposure and HLA in healthy donors. A multiplex PCR was run with 60 Vbeta primers and 13 Jbeta primers. Here immunoSEQ multiplex PCR was the method, and the copy in TCRdb shows in-frame clones only, minus some. This table has under 150,000 clones, around 77% appearing once. Germline V CDR1 and CDR2: MNHEY, SMNVEV (reference sequence). The CDR3 extends over 17 amino acids. Trimming cost V 6 bases and J 0 bases, with 18 bases left between them. Broader study findings: Overall, approximately 150 TCR beta chains were annotated as cytomegalovirus-associated.

The sequenced sample consisted of PBMCs. The chain carries TRBV27 and TRBJ1-5, with D tentatively TRBD1 (5 bases). This TCR came from a woman aged 30 to 39 in good health and CMV-seropositive. The CDR3 loop reads CASSENTGVYSNQPQHF. DNA for the CDR3: TGTGCCAGCAGCGAGAATACGGGGGTTTATAGCAATCAGCCCCAGCATTTT.